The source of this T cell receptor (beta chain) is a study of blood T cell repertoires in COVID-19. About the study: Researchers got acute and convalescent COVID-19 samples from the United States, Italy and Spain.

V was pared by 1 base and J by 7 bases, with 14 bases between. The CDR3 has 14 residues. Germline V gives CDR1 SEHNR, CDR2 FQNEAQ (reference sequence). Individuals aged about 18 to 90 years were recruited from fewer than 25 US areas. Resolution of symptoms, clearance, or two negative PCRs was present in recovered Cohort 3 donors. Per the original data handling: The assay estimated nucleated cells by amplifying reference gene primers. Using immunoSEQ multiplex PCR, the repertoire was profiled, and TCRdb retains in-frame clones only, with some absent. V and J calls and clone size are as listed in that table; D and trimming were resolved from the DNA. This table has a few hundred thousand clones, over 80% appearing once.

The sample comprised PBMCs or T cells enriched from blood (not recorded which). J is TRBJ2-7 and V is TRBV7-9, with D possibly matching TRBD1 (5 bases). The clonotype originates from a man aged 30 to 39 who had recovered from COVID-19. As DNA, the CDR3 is TGTGCCAGCAGCTTAGTAGCAGGGATGGAAGAGCAGTACTTC. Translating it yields CASSLVAGMEEQYF.